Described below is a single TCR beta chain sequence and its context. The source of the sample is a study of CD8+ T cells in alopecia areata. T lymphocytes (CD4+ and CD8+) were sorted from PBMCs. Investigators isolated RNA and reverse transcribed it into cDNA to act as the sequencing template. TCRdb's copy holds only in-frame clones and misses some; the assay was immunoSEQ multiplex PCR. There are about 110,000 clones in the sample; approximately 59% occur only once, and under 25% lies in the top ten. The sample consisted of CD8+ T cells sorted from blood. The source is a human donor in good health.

The CDR3 region has the DNA TGTGCCAGCAGTTTGCGGCAGGGGGCTAATTCACCCCTCCACTTT. Amino acid sequence: CASSLRQGANSPLHF. The gene calls are TRBV28 and TRBJ1-6; TRBD1 matches at 8 bases. Germline CDR1 reads MDHEN; CDR2 reads SYDVKM. This CDR3 is built from 15 residues. Losses at the gene ends were 3 bases for V and 6 bases for J; bases not matched to a gene: 4.